The 18 T cell receptor beta chains reported below all come from one sample, sequenced in a study of CD8 T cells in Susac syndrome. When the RNA was reverse transcribed, random hexamers were used with an input of about 0.5 to 1 ug. TCRdb called the immunoSEQ multiplex PCR reads again in MiXCR, with one record for every CDR3 protein. The sample gives tens of thousands of distinct CDR3 sequences, over 90% of which show up once; 0.26% is in the top ten. The sample was CD8+ T cells from PBMCs. The origin of the receptors is a human donor in good health.

The J gene is TRBJ2-3, the V gene TRBV7-9; maybe TRBD2 (5 bases). The CDR3 is 11 amino acids. V was pared by 7 bases and J by 5 bases, with 7 bases between. Germline V gene sequence: CDR1 SEHNR, CDR2 FQNEAQ (reference sequence). In DNA, the CDR3 is TGTGCCAGCATCCGGGGAGATACGCAGTATTTT. This translates into CASIRGDTQYF.

J is TRBJ2-1 and V is TRBV10-2; no clear D. The ends were cut back, 3 bases at V and 1 base at J, with 7 bases in the middle. CDR3 length equals 14 residues. Germline loops: CDR1 WSHSY, CDR2 SAAADI. The CDR3: CASSDFVSYNEQFF. The CDR3 DNA reads as TGCGCCAGCAGTGACTTCGTTTCCTACAATGAGCAGTTCTTC.

As DNA, the CDR3 is TGTGCCAGCAGATTGGCGGGAGAGACCCAGTACTTC. Protein: CASRLAGETQYF. The chain employs TRBV7-9 and TRBJ2-5; possibly TRBD2 for D (5 bases). V lost 6 bases and J 4 bases, leaving 9 bases between the germline ends. The CDR3 is 12 amino acids. CDR1 SEHNR and CDR2 FQNEAQ come from the germline V gene (reference sequence).

The rearrangement joins TRBV29-1 to TRBJ2-1; the D gene is possibly TRBD2 (5 bases). Per the germline V gene, CDR1 is SQVTM and CDR2 is ANQGSEA. This CDR3 is built from 10 residues. V gave up 6 bases and J gave up 10 bases, with 10 bases separating them. Written as DNA, the CDR3 is TGCAGCGTCGCTCGGAGGGAGCAGTTCTTC. It yields the protein CSVARREQFF.

The table lists this clonotype with a count of one. V is TRBV14 and J is TRBJ2-3, with D uncertain. The V and J ends lost 1 base and 2 bases respectively, with 10 bases between them. CDR3 length: 15 residues. Looked up from germline, CDR1 is SGHDN and CDR2 is FVKESK. CDR3 sequence (DNA): TGTGCCAGCAGCCAAGGCGAGGCCCTCACAGATACGCAGTATTTT. It is translated as CASSQGEALTDTQYF. Filled out from reference TRBV14 and TRBJ2-3, the complete variable domain reads EAGVTQFPSHSVIEKGQTVTLRCDPISGHDNLYWYRRVMGKEIKFLLHFVKESKQDESGMPNNRFLAERTGGTYSTLKVQPAELEDSGVYFCASSQGEALTDTQYFGPGTRLTVL.

This clonotype was recorded only once. V is TRBV5-1 and J is TRBJ1-4; D uncertain. Deletions cut 5 bases from V and 0 bases from J, with 11 bases between. Germline CDR1 and CDR2: SGHRS and YFSETQ. The CDR3 spans 15 residues. CDR3 nucleotide sequence: TGCGCCAGCAGGCCAGGAGAGGCAACTAATGAAAAACTGTTTTTT. Residues: CASRPGEATNEKLFF.

The chain recombines TRBV6-6 with TRBJ2-7; maybe TRBD1 (5 bases). The V end was cut by 0 bases, the J end by 3 bases, with 9 bases between. Germline assignment: CDR1 MNHNY and CDR2 SVGAGI (reference sequence). CDR3 length: 14 residues. The CDR3: CASSYSRQRYEQYV. CDR3 sequence (DNA): TGTGCCAGCAGTTACTCGCGACAGCGCTACGAGCAGTACGTC.

The chain joins TRBV11-2 to TRBJ2-5, with 9 positions matching TRBD2. From germline, CDR1 is SGHAT and CDR2 FQNNGV. This CDR3 has 17 amino acids. V dropped 1 base and J dropped 5; count of bases not matched to a gene: 11. CDR3 amino acids: CASSLALRGGARETQYF. CDR3 nucleotide sequence: TGTGCCAGCAGCTTAGCGTTACGCGGGGGGGCCCGGGAGACCCAGTACTTC.

This rearrangement joins TRBV7-2 to TRBJ2-7; D is tentatively TRBD1 or TRBD2 (5 bases each). The CDR3 consists of 15 residues. V dropped 2 bases and J dropped 3 bases, with 14 bases sitting between them. Germline V gene lookup returns CDR1 SGHTA and CDR2 FQGNSA. This CDR3 is CASSLILEGYYEQYV. The DNA for the CDR3 is TGTGCCAGCAGCTTAATCCTCGAGGGGTACTACGAGCAGTACGTC.

The rearrangement joins TRBV11-2 to TRBJ1-5; D is unresolved. Germline V gives CDR1 SGHAT, CDR2 FQNNGV. Trimming cost V 3 bases and J 4 bases, with 7 bases left between them. This CDR3 region has 13 residues. CDR3 nucleotide sequence: TGTGCCAGCAGCTTGGGGATAAATCAGCCCCAGCATTTT. This encodes CASSLGINQPQHF.

The chain links TRBV27 to TRBJ2-3, with D unclear. Between the trimmed V and J ends, which lost 1 base and 6 bases, there was a span of 17 bases. There are 16 residues in the CDR3. Germline values: CDR1 MNHEY, CDR2 SMNVEV (reference sequence). CDR3 amino acids: CASSLYDVTGRDTQYF. The CDR3 DNA is TGTGCCAGCAGTTTATACGATGTGACGGGCCGGGATACGCAGTATTTT.

The rearrangement joins TRBV6-5 to TRBJ2-3; D is unresolved. In germline, CDR1 is MNHEY, CDR2 SVGAGI. This CDR3 spans 13 amino acids. V was shortened by 6 bases and J by 5 bases, with 12 bases between the two germline ends. The CDR3 DNA is TGTGCCAGCAGGCACCTAGGGCAAGATACGCAGTATTTT. Amino acids: CASRHLGQDTQYF.

This chain uses TRBV9 with TRBJ1-5; D is undetermined. This CDR3 has 13 residues. Germline-derived CDR1 and CDR2 are SGDLS and YYNGEE. Trimming shortened V by 0 bases and J by 6 bases, and 7 bases separated the two germline ends. CDR3: CASSVGGSQPQHF. For the CDR3, the DNA is TGTGCCAGCAGCGTAGGAGGGTCTCAGCCCCAGCATTTT.

This chain connects TRBV7-9 to TRBJ2-7, with 7 bases that match TRBD1. The CDR3 covers 13 residues. The germline gives CDR1 SEHNR, CDR2 FQNEAQ (reference sequence). V lost 6 bases, J lost 1 base, and 3 bases stayed unmatched. CDR3 sequence: CASRPGQSYEQYF. CDR3 nucleotide sequence: TGTGCCAGCAGACCGGGACAGTCCTACGAGCAGTACTTC.

The chain carries TRBV7-9 and TRBJ2-5; 11 bases fit TRBD2. CDR3 size: 16 residues. Germline V lookup: CDR1 SEHNR, CDR2 FQNEAQ (reference sequence). V was clipped by 8 bases and J by 3 bases; unmatched bases: 11. CDR3 region: CASGQVTSGTEETQYF. The CDR3 coding sequence is TGTGCCAGCGGCCAAGTGACTAGCGGGACTGAAGAGACCCAGTACTTC.

The V gene is TRBV20-1, the J gene TRBJ1-5; 7 nucleotides match TRBD1. The germline V gene encodes CDR1 DFQATT and CDR2 SNEGSKA (reference sequence). The CDR3 consists of 14 residues. The junction had 9 bases not matched to a gene; V was cut back by 5 bases and J by 5 bases. The DNA of the CDR3 is TGCAGTGCTTCAGGGGGGGCTCGGGATCAGCCCCAGCATTTT. Protein sequence: CSASGGARDQPQHF.

The chain is built from TRBV9 and TRBJ2-1, with 9 nucleotides matching TRBD1. The CDR3 has 12 residues. V lost 4 bases to trimming and J lost 12 bases; unmatched junction nucleotides: 5. The germline CDR1 and CDR2 sequences are SGDLS and YYNGEE. The CDR3 loop is CASSLGTGWQFF. CDR3 DNA sequence: TGTGCCAGCAGCTTAGGGACAGGGTGGCAGTTCTTC.

This rearrangement joins TRBV5-6 to TRBJ1-2, with 7 bases that match TRBD1. The V segment lost 5 bases and the J segment 4 bases; nucleotides outside the gene matches: 5. This CDR3 is 13 amino acids long. Germline loops: CDR1 SGHDT, CDR2 YYEEEE. In nucleotides, the CDR3 is TGTGCCAGCAGACAGTGGGACAGCTATGGCTACACCTTC. Protein product: CASRQWDSYGYTF.